This TCR beta chain stems from a study of cytomegalovirus exposure and HLA in healthy donors. Study background: In an early release, HLA-typed donors contributed approximately 80 million unique TCR sequences. General observations from the study: Association with HLA alleles at 0.05 false discovery rate was found for 16,951 TCR beta sequences in a later analysis.

In the case of this clone: Its target is unknown.

Per germline, CDR1 MNHEY and CDR2 SVGAGI. V shed 3 bases and J shed 4 bases, with 4 bases lying between them. The CDR3 sequence is 13 residues long. It was with 60 Vbeta and 13 Jbeta primers that the PCR ran. Assay used: immunoSEQ multiplex PCR; TCRdb lists only in-frame clones, some missing. Counted here are about 50,000 clones, around 82% occurring once; the ten biggest clones make up around 8.1%. This chain joins TRBV6-5 and TRBJ1-6; no clear D gene. Material for sequencing was PBMCs. This TCR came from a man aged 30 to 39 in good health and CMV-seropositive. The CDR3: CASSYEYNSPLHF. The CDR3 bases are TGTGCCAGCAGTTATGAGTATAATTCACCCCTCCACTTT.